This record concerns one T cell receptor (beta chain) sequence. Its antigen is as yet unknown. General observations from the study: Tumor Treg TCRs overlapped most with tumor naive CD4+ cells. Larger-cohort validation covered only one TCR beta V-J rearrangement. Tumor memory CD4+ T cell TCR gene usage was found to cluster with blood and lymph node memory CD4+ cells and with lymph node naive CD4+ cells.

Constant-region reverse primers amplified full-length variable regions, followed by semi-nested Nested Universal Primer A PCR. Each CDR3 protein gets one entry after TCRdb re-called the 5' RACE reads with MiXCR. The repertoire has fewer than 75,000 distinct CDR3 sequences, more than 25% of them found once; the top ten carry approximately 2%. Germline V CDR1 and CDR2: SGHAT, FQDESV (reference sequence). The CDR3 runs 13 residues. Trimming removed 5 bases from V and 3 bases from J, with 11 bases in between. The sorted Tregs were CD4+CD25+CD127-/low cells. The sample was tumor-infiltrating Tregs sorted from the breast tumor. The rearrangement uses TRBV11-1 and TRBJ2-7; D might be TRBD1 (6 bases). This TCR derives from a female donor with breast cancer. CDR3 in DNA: TGTGCCAGCAGCCCTACAGGGATCTACGAGCAGTACTTC. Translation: CASSPTGIYEQYF.